The TCR beta chain under discussion was sequenced for a study of cytomegalovirus exposure and HLA in healthy donors (TCRdb year 2017). Regarding the complete study: In an earlier analysis of around 540 of the donors, roughly 300 Gb of sequence data and some 100 million unique TCR beta sequences from about 180 million T cells were reported. Around 320 gigabases of sequencing data and 78 million or so unique TCR sequences were included in an early release covering roughly 700 HLA-typed donors. Of the roughly 400 genotyped donors, 81% were placed in the genetic ancestry cluster associated with self-reported Caucasian donors. The study was designed to test whether signatures of past pathogen exposure could be identified by cataloging public T cell receptors. The study profiled the T cell repertoires of 550 to 700 subjects by immunosequencing and related them to cytomegalovirus serostatus. A separate validation cohort of roughly 130 different subjects was used in addition to the roughly 720-subject first cohort. High-throughput TCR immunosequencing, statistical association of individual TCRs with disease status, and machine learning were combined to predict cytomegalovirus infection status. In a later analysis, previously published TCR beta repertoires from some 640 donors were re-analyzed and high-resolution HLA genotyping was added so that TCR occurrence patterns could be studied. Rather than using new phenotypic data, the later analysis identified candidate immune exposures from TCR beta sequences and from how often those sequences occurred across donors. In an earlier analysis of over 550 of the donors, high-throughput TCR beta sequencing was used to judge whether each TCR beta V gene segment behaved as functional or pseudogenic. Donor age, sex, ethnicity and CMV serostatus were collected together with the repertoire data. In a later genetic analysis, genome-wide SNP genotypes for about 65% of the roughly 670 donors were used, and that subset was treated as a discovery cohort. Every discovery cohort repertoire had been produced on one sequencing platform. Both class I and class II loci were covered by HLA typing, at four-digit resolution. Typing coverage differed by locus: A, B, C, DRB1 and DQB1 were typed in roughly 620-630 donors, DQA1 in around 500, DPA1 in around 600, and DPB1 in 400 to 490. About 5 DR-DQ haplotypes were handled as single units for association and clustering, since linkage in the cohort was strong. Among roughly 400 genotyped donors of the cohort, an average of roughly 230,000 unique TCR beta nucleotide sequences was sequenced per donor, of which about 19% were non-productive. Broad study findings and their caveats: The earlier analysis of almost 600 of the donors excluded over 15 rarely observed V segments, including chromosome 9 orphons, because counts were too low. Across donors, most TCR sequences were observed very rarely, whereas some public TCRs were present in many individuals. Cytomegalovirus status was reported to be diagnosed by the classifier with high specificity and sensitivity in both the original and validation cohorts. A further reported finding was that TCR beta sequences accurately predicted the HLA-A and HLA-B alleles for most subjects in the first cohort. Correlated functional status among segregating V segments might be attributable to linkage disequilibrium, but an unknown experimental factor could not be ruled out. Strong co-occurrence of HLA alleles, especially DR and DQ, made assigning TCR associations to individual alleles difficult. HLA typing was unavailable for some donors at each locus, so association tests used only the typed subset. According to a later analysis, TCR association rates differed among HLA loci, with DRB1 alleles showing the most associated TCRs and HLA-C alleles showing the fewest. According to a later analysis, parvovirus B19, influenza, CMV and Epstein-Barr virus appeared linked to several top co-occurrence clusters. A total of 164 TCR beta chains were listed by the study as associated with cytomegalovirus. The authors suggested that the approach could potentially be generalized to other disease states and immunological phenotypes. In vitro tests confirmed that a few of the cytomegalovirus-associated TCR beta chains recognize cytomegalovirus antigens. Compared with equally common non-associated chains, HLA-associated TCR beta chains in a later analysis were more clonally expanded and had lower generation probabilities. Immune exposure information for the cohort was limited to CMV serostatus. The presence/absence analyses assumed that sequencing depth was roughly uniform across donors, and that assumption may not be true. A later genetic analysis associated a missense DCLRE1C variant with V-gene and J-gene trimming of TCR beta chains, and an independent cohort replicated the association. A cluster of highly shared sequence variants was judged likely to represent a technical artifact of the sequencing pipeline. Compared with the roughly 670-donor mean, donors in an Asian-associated ancestry cluster had fewer N-insertions in productive TCRs, according to a later genetic analysis. Only TCR beta chains were sequenced in this cohort, and the absence of alpha or paired-chain data limited detectable features. In an earlier analysis of approximately 600 of the donors, most TCR beta V segments were observed in productive rearrangements about 87% or about 30% of the time, broadly matching IMGT annotations. According to a later analysis, most CMV-associated TCR beta chains appeared to be HLA-restricted, and the HLA associations seemed to be driven largely by CMV exposure. Because the 87-base-pair reads could not distinguish some IMGT-functional V segments, including TRBV6-2 and TRBV6-3, those segments were excluded. At a false discovery rate of 0.05, a later analysis linked about 16,000 TCR beta sequences to specific HLA alleles.

The cohort consisted of 666 healthy bone marrow donors. At the time of sampling, every cohort member was nominally healthy, though immune exposures that went unrecorded were likely present. The donor was CMV seropositive and belonged to the group of over 250 seropositive cohort members. A peripheral blood sample was collected from each donor, and TCR beta sequencing was performed on peripheral blood mononuclear cells. Genomic DNA extraction from the blood cell samples was performed with the Qiagen DNeasy Blood Extraction Kit. Cut back by 6 bases and 4 bases, the V and J ends lie 12 bases apart. The CDR3 covers 13 residues, taking in both the cysteine and the phenylalanine. The sequence is cut down to CDR3 DNA, 39 bases in frame from base 1. CDR1 is given as MNHEY and CDR2 as SMNVEV, both from the germline V gene (reference sequence). About this clone itself: Its antigen is still unknown. No much larger clonotype is one base removed from it; base qualities were not supplied.

Preparation of the library involved the immunoSEQ multiplex PCR assay. For the multiplex PCR, a mixture combining 60 forward primers for TCR Vbeta segments and 13 reverse primers for TCR Jbeta segments was used. The CDR3 region of rearranged TCR beta genes was amplified from genomic DNA with a multiplex PCR assay. The Illumina HiSeq System was used to sequence the amplified TCR beta libraries as 87-base-pair reads. The study's processing was this. A later analysis counted approximately 76 million unique TCR beta chains across the 650 to 700 repertoires, and roughly 9.9 million of these chains were shared by at least two donors. Raw reads were error-corrected and collapsed into unique sequences with a nearest-neighbor algorithm that merged closely related sequences to remove PCR and sequencing errors. CDR3 sequences were aligned to IMGT reference sequences to assign V, D and J gene segments. For a sequence to be retained, at least a six-nucleotide match to both a V gene segment and a J gene segment was required. Rearrangements were classified as productive when the CDR3 lacked stop codons and remained in frame with V and J, and all other rearrangements were classified as non-productive. Following IMGT convention, CDR3 was defined as the stretch from the second conserved V-encoded cysteine up to the conserved J-encoded phenylalanine. The earlier analysis of 550 to 650 of the donors excluded any sequence lacking an unambiguous match to a single V gene segment. In an earlier analysis of 450 to 700 of the donors, V segments were called functional above 56.7% productive rearrangements and were called segregating when the between-donor standard deviation exceeded 5%. To diagnose cytomegalovirus status from the catalog of TCR beta chain sequences, a statistical classification framework was built. In a later analysis, TCR nucleotide sequences were compared against IMGT/GENE-DB human TR gene sequences so that V and J genes could be assigned. Using the TCRdist pipeline, a later analysis assigned CDR3 sequences along with most-parsimonious VDJ recombination scenarios. In a later analysis, every TCR beta chain was defined by the combination of its CDR3 amino acid sequence and its V-gene family, and reads without a unique V-gene family were dropped. A later analysis removed 550 to 700 highly shared, low-generation-probability nucleotide sequences to deal with suspected cross-contamination and a sequencing artifact. For each public chain, a later analysis derived a clonal expansion index from normalized ranks of inferred template counts within each repertoire. Generation probabilities in a later analysis came from a VDJ recombination model fitted to out-of-frame rearrangements, and those results were checked against IGoR. Hypergeometric tests were used in a later analysis to score TCR-TCR, TCR-HLA and TCR-CMV co-occurrence, with a repertoire-size bias correction applied to the TCR pairs. In a later analysis, false discovery rates were estimated by permuting HLA or CMV assignments 20 times. A later analysis grouped co-occurring TCRs with DBSCAN, adding TCRdist sequence similarity when clustering within HLA-allele-positive subsets. Repertoires with fewer than 30,000 or more than 120,000 public chains, plus five repertoires with anomalous nucleotide sharing, were excluded from co-occurrence clustering. TCRdb obtained this table from immuneACCESS and retained in-frame rearrangements with V and J assigned. These tables miss some clones; where compared with another copy, unresolved V genes account for less than half of the shortfall, and the remainder is unexplained. Clone size and the V and J calls come from that table; the DNA yielded D and trimming. The sample table records 150,000 to 170,000 clones; approximately 80% of these occur just once. More than 10% of the sample goes to the ten largest clones.

The chain joins TRBV27 to TRBJ1-1, with TRBD1 as a weak D call on 6 bases. Material: PBMCs. The receptor was derived from a man aged 25 to 40 in good health and CMV-seropositive. The CDR3 in this case is CASSPGQTTEAFF. The DNA sequence is TGTGCCAGCAGCCCAGGACAGACCACTGAAGCTTTCTTT.